This T cell receptor (beta chain) comes out of a study of shared clonotypes between healthy human individuals. Profiled with immunoSEQ multiplex PCR; TCRdb holds only in-frame clones, not every one. The table shows some 2 million clones, with less than 95% occurring only once. Study-level findings and limits: Rarefaction gave evidence that sorted-subset sequencing remained incomplete despite large depth.

CDR3 size: 16 residues. From germline, CDR1 is MNHEY and CDR2 SVGAGI. Trimming left V 4 bases short and J 4 bases short, with 16 bases between. The naive CD8 population came from CD45RO-negative cells selected for CCR7, without terminally differentiated effector memory CD45RA+ cells. Comments on this clone: Antigen specificity is unknown.

Sequencing was performed on naive CD8+ T cells sorted from blood. The J gene is TRBJ2-2, the V gene TRBV6-5; D perhaps matches TRBD1 (6 bases). This clonotype was sampled from a man younger than 35 in good health. The CDR3 nucleotides are TGTGCCAGCAGTTCCTTCAGCGGACAGCGCACCGGGGAGCTGTTTTTT. This sequence encodes CASSSFSGQRTGELFF.